The 23 T cell receptor beta chains in this list originate from one sample, sequenced in a study of T-cell memory formation after mild COVID-19. Using its own MiXCR run on the 5' RACE reads, TCRdb lists one record per CDR3 protein. The data contain 300,000 to 400,000 distinct CDR3 sequences, approximately 15% of them singletons. Input material: PBMCs or a T cell subset sorted from them (not recorded which). The receptors were gathered from a man aged 18 to 30 who had mild COVID-19 (a few samples of this study predate the infection). Cell type and time point are not known.

This clonotype was seen a few times. The chain has TRBV2 and TRBJ1-5; tentative D call: TRBD1 (5 bases). Germline V CDR1 and CDR2: SNHLY, FYNNEI. V shed 5 bases and J shed 0 bases, with 11 bases lying between them. The length of the CDR3 is 15 residues. CDR3 amino acids: CASSWEGPSNQPQHF. The CDR3 DNA sequence: TGTGCCAGCAGTTGGGAGGGGCCTAGCAATCAGCCCCAGCATTTT.

This clonotype was detected many times. The J gene is TRBJ2-1, the V gene TRBV18, with D tentatively TRBD2 (6 bases). In germline, CDR1 is KGHSH, CDR2 LQKENI. The CDR3 has 17 amino acids. Trimming removed 0 bases from V and 0 bases from J, with 12 bases in between. CDR3 sequence reads: CASSPPGLSSSYNEQFF. The CDR3 coding sequence is TGTGCCAGCTCACCACCGGGACTTTCGAGCTCCTACAATGAGCAGTTCTTC.

This clonotype was seen a handful of times. The gene calls are TRBV29-1 and TRBJ2-1; 10 nucleotides align to TRBD2. From germline, CDR1 is SQVTM and CDR2 ANQGSEA. The trim removed 4 bases at V and 7 bases at J, leaving 7 bases unmatched. This CDR3 has 14 amino acids. The CDR3 DNA reads TGCAGCGTTGTTGTAGCGGGGGGTTTTAATGAGCAGTTCTTC. Its protein is CSVVVAGGFNEQFF.

The genes are TRBV13 and TRBJ2-7; D is perhaps TRBD2 (5 bases). Germline V gene data show CDR1 as PRHDT and CDR2 as FYEKMQ (reference sequence). The V gene lost 0 bases and the J gene lost 5 bases, with 8 bases spanning the gap. This CDR3 has 13 amino acids. The CDR3 sequence: CASSLGYGDEQYV. The CDR3 nucleotides read TGTGCCAGCAGCTTAGGGTACGGGGACGAGCAGTACGTC.

The chain recombines TRBV4-2 with TRBJ1-1; no definite D call. Germline V gene data show CDR1 as LGHNA and CDR2 as YNFKEQ. This CDR3 has 13 residues. V lost 4 bases to trimming and J lost 4 bases, with 10 bases between them. CDR3 in DNA: TGTGCCAGCAGCCTCGGACCTATCACTGAAGCTTTCTTT. Encoded protein: CASSLGPITEAFF.

This clonotype was counted ten times or more. The V call is TRBV29-1, the J call TRBJ2-7; perhaps TRBD1 as D (6 bases). V lost 7 bases and J lost 1, with 17 bases in between. The CDR3 loop spans 14 amino acids. Germline V gives CDR1 SQVTM, CDR2 ANQGSEA. CDR3 protein: CSGIQDSPSYEQYF. DNA for the CDR3: TGCAGCGGTATACAGGACAGCCCTTCCTACGAGCAGTACTTC.

This clonotype was seen only a few times. The V and J genes are TRBV7-2 and TRBJ2-1; possibly TRBD2 for D (5 bases). V lost 5 bases to trimming and J lost 5 bases, with 13 bases between them. This CDR3 spans 14 amino acids. Germline values: CDR1 SGHTA, CDR2 FQGNSA. The CDR3 nucleotides are TGTGCCAGCAGCGAGCGGCCAGGACACAATGAGCAGTTCTTC. It encodes CASSERPGHNEQFF.

This chain connects TRBV10-3 to TRBJ2-1; TRBD1 matches 8 bases. Germline values: CDR1 ENHRY, CDR2 SYGVKD. This CDR3 has 13 residues. Germline trimming cut 7 bases from V and 14 bases from J; bases unmatched to any gene: 13. Here the CDR3 reads CAINGSGDRRKFF. CDR3 sequence (DNA): TGTGCCATCAACGGGTCCGGGGACAGGAGGAAGTTCTTC.

The table lists this clonotype with a few counts. V usage is TRBV18 and J usage is TRBJ2-7; 12 bases match TRBD2. After removal of 5 bases from V and 5 bases from J, the junction contained 10 bases not matched to a gene. The CDR3 has 16 residues. The germline gives CDR1 KGHSH, CDR2 LQKENI. CDR3 sequence reads: CASSSPSSGGANEQYF. The DNA for the CDR3 is TGTGCCAGCTCATCCCCCTCTAGCGGGGGGGCTAACGAGCAGTACTTC. Full variable domain (outside the CDR3, taken from reference TRBV18 and TRBJ2-7): NAGVMQNPRHLVRRRGQEARLRCSPMKGHSHVYWYRQLPEEGLKFMVYLQKENIIDESGMPKERFSAEFPKEGPSILRIQQVVRGDSAAYFCASSSPSSGGANEQYFGPGTRLTVT.

The rearrangement joins TRBV4-3 to TRBJ2-2, with D perhaps matching TRBD1 (6 bases). Germline V lookup: CDR1 LGHNA, CDR2 YSLEER. Trimming shortened V by 0 bases and J by 1 base, and 15 bases separated the two germline ends. The CDR3 has 18 amino acids. CDR3 nucleotides: TGCGCCAGCAGCCAAGAAGTAGGGGGAGTTCTGAACACCGGGGAGCTGTTTTTT. It yields the protein CASSQEVGGVLNTGELFF.

This clonotype was observed a few times. The chain is built from TRBV28 and TRBJ1-2; D is possibly TRBD1 (5 bases). V lost 6 bases, J lost 5 bases, and 19 bases lay in between. The CDR3 sequence is 15 residues long. From germline, CDR1 is MDHEN and CDR2 SYDVKM. The CDR3 bases are TGTGCCAGCAGCCTCCCCCCCGGGACCCTGTATGGCTACACCTTC. Amino acids: CASSLPPGTLYGYTF.

This clonotype has ten or more counts. The chain couples TRBV5-6 to TRBJ2-3; TRBD2 agrees at 11 bases. The CDR3 extends over 15 amino acids. The V segment lost 4 bases and the J segment 4 bases; nucleotides outside the gene matches: 5. Germline V lookup: CDR1 SGHDT, CDR2 YYEEEE. The CDR3 region has the DNA TGTGCCAGCAGCCTGCGACTAGCGGGGCCAGATACGCAGTATTTT. This sequence encodes CASSLRLAGPDTQYF.

For the CDR3, the DNA is TGTGCCAGCAGCCAAAGATCCGCCTATGGCTACACCTTC. Protein product: CASSQRSAYGYTF. The rearrangement uses TRBV7-9 and TRBJ1-2; D not certain. CDR3 length: 13 amino acids. Germline CDR1 reads SEHNR; CDR2 reads FQNEAQ (reference sequence). V was cut by 5 bases and J by 4 bases, with 11 bases left in between.

The genes are TRBV3-1 and TRBJ1-4; D unclear. The CDR3 length is 15 residues. Trimming removed 4 bases at V and 0 bases at J, with 9 bases between. Germline assignment: CDR1 LGHDT and CDR2 YNNKEL (reference sequence). The CDR3 protein is CASSPLGATNEKLFF. CDR3 sequence (DNA): TGTGCCAGCAGCCCCCTCGGTGCAACTAATGAAAAACTGTTTTTT.

This clonotype was detected only a few times. For the CDR3, the DNA is TGTGCCTGGACTGGGGGTAGTCAAGAGACCCAGTACTTC. Protein: CAWTGGSQETQYF. The chain combines TRBV30 with TRBJ2-5, with D possibly called TRBD1 or TRBD2 (5 bases each). Germline loops: CDR1 GTSNPN, CDR2 SVGIG (reference sequence). The CDR3 spans 13 residues. Trimming removed 4 bases at V and 2 bases at J, with 11 bases between.

The chain uses TRBV5-1 and TRBJ2-7, with 7 bases matching TRBD1. Germline V CDR1 and CDR2: SGHRS, YFSETQ. V lost 0 bases to trimming and J lost 5 bases; unmatched junction nucleotides: 5. There are 14 residues in the CDR3. In nucleotides, the CDR3 is TGCGCCAGCAGCTTGGGTGACAGGGCCAACGAGCAGTACGTC. Amino acids: CASSLGDRANEQYV.

This chain links TRBV7-2 with TRBJ2-1; D perhaps matches TRBD1 (5 bases). In germline, CDR1 is SGHTA, CDR2 FQGNSA. Trimming stripped 3 bases from V and 1 base from J, with 10 bases between. The length of the CDR3 is 15 residues. The CDR3 nucleotides read TGTGCCAGCAGCTTTGTCAGGGATTCCTACAATGAGCAGTTCTTC. Protein sequence: CASSFVRDSYNEQFF.

V is TRBV14 and J is TRBJ1-5; D remains unclear. The CDR3 has 13 residues. The V and J ends lost 3 bases and 6 bases respectively, with 9 bases between them. In germline, CDR1 is SGHDN, CDR2 FVKESK. The CDR3 DNA sequence: TGTGCCAGCAGCCAGAACCCAGGTCAGCCCCAGCATTTT. It yields the protein CASSQNPGQPQHF.

This clonotype was seen more than once but under ten times. As DNA, the CDR3 is TGCAGTGCGGGAGGGTGGGCGGTGCTAGCGGGGAAGGGGAAGTTCTTC. Protein product: CSAGGWAVLAGKGKFF. The V and J genes are TRBV20-1 and TRBJ2-1; TRBD2 matches 9 bases. This CDR3 has 16 residues. The ends lost 6 bases at V and 14 bases at J; junction bases unmatched: 23. Germline V gene lookup returns CDR1 DFQATT and CDR2 SNEGSKA (reference sequence).

The CDR3 protein is CASRPLGRGSGNTIYF. CDR3 bases: TGTGCCAGCAGACCCTTGGGACGGGGCTCTGGAAACACCATATATTTT. This sequence joins TRBV6-2 or TRBV6-3 and TRBJ1-3; possibly TRBD1 for D (5 bases). Trimming took off 6 bases at V and 0 bases at J, with 15 bases between the two ends. The CDR3 totals 16 residues. CDR1 is MNHEY and CDR2 is SVGEGT in the germline V gene.

In this sample, this clonotype turned up a few times. The genes are TRBV23-1 and TRBJ2-7; D not certain. TRBV23-1 is noted as an ORF with a role that remains uncertain. V lost 3 bases to trimming and J lost 3 bases, with 6 bases between them. The CDR3 is made up of 12 amino acids. CDR3 DNA sequence: TGCGCCAGCAGTCATTACCGCTACGAGCAGTACGTC. This sequence encodes CASSHYRYEQYV.

This chain uses TRBV5-1 with TRBJ2-5; D perhaps matches TRBD2 (7 bases). CDR1 SGHRS and CDR2 YFSETQ come from the germline V gene. The length of the CDR3 is 15 residues. Trimming left V 2 bases short and J 0 bases short, with 11 bases between. The CDR3 DNA sequence: TGCGCCAGCAGCTTCAGGGAGGGGGACCAAGAGACCCAGTACTTC. It translates to CASSFREGDQETQYF.

The CDR3 loop is CASSFQLAGVMDGELFF. For the CDR3, the DNA is TGCGCCAGCAGCTTTCAACTAGCGGGGGTGATGGACGGGGAGCTGTTTTTT. The V gene is TRBV5-1, the J gene TRBJ2-2, with 11 bases lining up with TRBD2. With 2 bases clipped from V and 7 bases from J, the junction kept 10 bases outside the gene matches. The CDR3 is 17 residues long. The germline V gene has CDR1 SGHRS and CDR2 YFSETQ.